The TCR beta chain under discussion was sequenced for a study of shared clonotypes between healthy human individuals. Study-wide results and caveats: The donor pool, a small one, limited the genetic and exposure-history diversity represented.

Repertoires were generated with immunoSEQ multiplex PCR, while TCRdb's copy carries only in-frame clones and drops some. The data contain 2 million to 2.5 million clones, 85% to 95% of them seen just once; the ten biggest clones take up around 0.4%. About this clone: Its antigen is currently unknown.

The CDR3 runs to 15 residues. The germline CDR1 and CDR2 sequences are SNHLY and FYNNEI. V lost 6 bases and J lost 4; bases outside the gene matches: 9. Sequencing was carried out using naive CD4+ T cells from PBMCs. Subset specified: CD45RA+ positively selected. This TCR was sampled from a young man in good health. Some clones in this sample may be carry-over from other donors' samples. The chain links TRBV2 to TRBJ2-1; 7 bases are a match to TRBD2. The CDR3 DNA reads TGTGCCAGCAGGGGGGGGACCGGCGGGTACAATGAGCAGTTCTTC. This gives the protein CASRGGTGGYNEQFF.